These T cell receptor beta chains were read from a single sample in a study of CD8 T cells in Susac syndrome. TCRdb independently ran MiXCR on the immunoSEQ multiplex PCR reads; one entry per CDR3 protein. This sample has some 150,000 distinct CDR3 sequences, with 85% to 95% found just once. The sequenced sample consisted of CD8+ T cells from PBMCs. These receptors were collected from a human donor with multiple sclerosis. Both conserved end residues are part of each CDR3. D genes are given only for firm matches. Only some rows state a clone size, as once, few, many or a class for expanded clones.

j_call	d_call	v_call	clone_size	cdr3_aa	cdr3_nt
TRBJ2-1	.	TRBV12-5	.	CASTAGTGLLEQFF	TGTGCTAGTACTGCCGGGACGGGGCTTCTTGAGCAGTTCTTC
TRBJ1-1	.	TRBV2	.	CASKGVGGAFF	TGTGCCAGCAAAGGGGTCGGTGGGGCTTTCTTT
TRBJ2-1	.	TRBV4-1	.	CASSQDGGGNEQFF	TGCGCCAGCAGCCAAGATGGTGGCGGCAATGAGCAGTTCTTC
TRBJ2-6	.	TRBV9	.	CASSVEGRSGANVLTF	TGTGCCAGCAGCGTAGAAGGGCGCTCTGGGGCCAACGTCCTGACTTTC
TRBJ2-4	TRBD1	TRBV9	.	CASSAQGAKNIQYF	TGTGCCAGCAGCGCACAGGGGGCCAAAAACATTCAGTACTTC
TRBJ2-1	TRBD2	TRBV7-9	once	CASSPPGLAPASPHNEQFF	TGTGCCAGCAGCCCCCCGGGACTAGCACCCGCAAGCCCCCACAATGAGCAGTTCTTC
TRBJ1-1	.	TRBV12-3/TRBV12-4	.	CASSFRGGNTEAFF	TGTGCCAGCAGTTTTAGGGGGGGGAACACTGAAGCTTTCTTT
TRBJ2-7	TRBD1	TRBV27	.	CASSPGTGPYEQYF	TGTGCCAGCAGTCCCGGGACAGGGCCCTACGAGCAGTACTTC
TRBJ2-1	TRBD2	TRBV20-1	.	CSARRWRGGTSYNEQFF	TGCAGTGCTAGACGGTGGCGGGGGGGTACTTCCTACAATGAGCAGTTCTTC
TRBJ2-1	TRBD1	TRBV3-1	once	CASSQAGWDRTNNEQFF	TGTGCCAGCAGCCAAGCCGGGTGGGACAGGACCAACAATGAGCAGTTCTTC
TRBJ1-2	.	TRBV9	.	CASSVGSVDRGYTF	TGTGCCAGCAGCGTAGGTTCGGTGGACCGGGGCTACACCTTC
TRBJ2-7	.	TRBV6-2/TRBV6-3	.	CASTSFGVGGRPYEQYF	TGTGCCAGCACCTCGTTCGGCGTGGGGGGTCGACCCTACGAGCAGTACTTC
TRBJ1-2	.	TRBV20-1	.	CSARDLTAPHYGYTF	TGCAGTGCTAGAGACCTAACAGCGCCCCACTATGGCTACACCTTC
TRBJ1-5	.	TRBV13	.	CASSNGGYQPQHF	TGTGCCAGCAGTAACGGGGGGTATCAGCCCCAGCATTTT
TRBJ2-1	.	TRBV7-9	.	CASSLPGSSYNEQFF	TGTGCCAGCAGCTTACCGGGAAGCTCCTACAATGAGCAGTTCTTC
TRBJ2-3	TRBD1	TRBV13	once	CASSLSGQGPDTQYF	TGTGCCAGCAGCCTCTCGGGACAGGGGCCAGATACGCAGTATTTT
TRBJ2-5	.	TRBV6-4	.	CASSEFGRETQYF	TGTGCCAGCAGTGAATTCGGGCGAGAGACCCAGTACTTC
TRBJ2-5	.	TRBV25-1	.	CASSETEPGETQYF	TGTGCCAGCAGTGAGACTGAGCCCGGAGAGACCCAGTACTTC
TRBJ1-2	.	TRBV29-1	.	CSIPGTNDYGYTF	TGCAGCATCCCCGGGACGAACGACTATGGCTACACCTTC
TRBJ2-7	TRBD1	TRBV27	.	CASSTRTGWYEQYF	TGTGCCAGCAGTACCCGGACAGGGTGGTACGAGCAGTACTTC
TRBJ1-6	TRBD1	TRBV19	.	CASSRQGLNSPLHF	TGTGCCAGTAGTAGACAGGGCTTGAATTCACCCCTCCACTTT
TRBJ2-7	TRBD1	TRBV12-3/TRBV12-4	once	CASRPRGFNSEQYF	TGTGCCAGCAGACCCAGGGGGTTCAATTCCGAGCAGTACTTC
TRBJ2-7	.	TRBV6-5	once	CASSYSRRGEASSYEQYF	TGTGCCAGCAGTTACTCGAGGCGGGGAGAAGCTAGCTCCTACGAGCAGTACTTC
TRBJ1-6	.	TRBV28	.	CASSLIGGSPLHF	TGTGCCAGCAGTCTAATAGGTGGTTCACCCCTCCACTTT
TRBJ2-3	TRBD2	TRBV7-6	.	CASSSLAGGRTDTQYF	TGTGCCAGCAGCTCCTTAGCGGGGGGGCGCACAGATACGCAGTATTTT
TRBJ2-3	.	TRBV30	.	CAWSVRGGTDTQYF	TGTGCCTGGAGTGTACGTGGGGGCACAGATACGCAGTATTTT
TRBJ2-2	TRBD1	TRBV12-3/TRBV12-4	.	CASSSPGQGDRELFF	TGTGCCAGCAGTTCCCCGGGACAGGGAGACCGGGAGCTGTTTTTT
TRBJ2-1	TRBD1	TRBV4-1	.	CASSHRTGPNNEQFF	TGCGCCAGCAGCCACCGGACAGGGCCGAATAATGAGCAGTTCTTC
TRBJ1-5	.	TRBV13	.	CASSFGSGQPQHF	TGTGCCAGCAGCTTTGGTAGTGGTCAGCCCCAGCATTTT
TRBJ2-3	TRBD1	TRBV2	.	CASLTAPGQGPDTQYF	TGTGCCAGCCTAACCGCTCCGGGACAGGGGCCAGATACGCAGTATTTT
TRBJ1-1	.	TRBV7-9	.	CASSLVGGSLNTEAFF	TGTGCCAGCAGCTTAGTCGGGGGGTCCTTGAACACTGAAGCTTTCTTT
TRBJ1-2	.	TRBV9	.	CASSDAPTGSYGYTF	TGTGCCAGCAGCGATGCGCCGACGGGATCCTATGGCTACACCTTC
TRBJ1-5	.	TRBV30	.	CAWSVGKEYQPQHF	TGTGCCTGGAGTGTAGGCAAGGAATATCAGCCCCAGCATTTT
TRBJ2-7	.	TRBV4-1	.	CASSQDVAGTYEQYF	TGCGCCAGCAGCCAAGATGTGGCAGGCACCTACGAGCAGTACTTC
TRBJ1-3	TRBD1	TRBV20-1	.	CSATPTGSGNTIYF	TGCAGTGCTACCCCGACAGGGTCTGGAAACACCATATATTTT
TRBJ2-7	.	TRBV2	once	CASMGRVNEQYF	TGTGCCAGCATGGGCAGGGTCAACGAGCAGTACTTC
TRBJ1-2	.	TRBV7-9	.	CASSSPQDGYTF	TGTGCCAGCAGCTCCCCACAGGACGGCTACACCTTC
TRBJ1-2	TRBD1	TRBV9	.	CASSVDRGQRINYGYTF	TGTGCCAGCAGCGTTGACCGGGGACAGAGGATCAACTATGGCTACACCTTC
TRBJ2-6	.	TRBV25-1	.	CASSDTGANVLTF	TGTGCCAGCAGTGATACTGGGGCCAACGTCCTGACTTTC
TRBJ1-1	.	TRBV6-2/TRBV6-3	.	CASRPTMNTEAFF	TGTGCCAGCAGGCCTACGATGAACACTGAAGCTTTCTTT
TRBJ2-1	.	TRBV7-6	.	CASSSDVNEQFF	TGTGCCAGCAGCTCTGACGTGAATGAGCAGTTCTTC
TRBJ2-1	.	TRBV27	.	CASSSGGTYNEQFF	TGTGCCAGCAGTTCTGGAGGAACCTACAATGAGCAGTTCTTC
TRBJ2-1	.	TRBV12-3/TRBV12-4	.	CASRSDSREQFF	TGTGCCAGCAGATCGGACAGCCGGGAGCAGTTCTTC
TRBJ1-2	.	TRBV6-2/TRBV6-3	.	CASSYAHRDGYTF	TGTGCCAGCAGTTACGCCCACAGGGACGGCTACACCTTC
TRBJ2-1	.	TRBV29-1	.	CSVRLGTEQFF	TGCAGCGTTCGACTCGGGACAGAGCAGTTCTTC
TRBJ2-7	.	TRBV3-1	.	CASSQDPPWTAGQSYEQYF	TGTGCCAGCAGCCAAGATCCCCCTTGGACGGCGGGTCAGTCCTACGAGCAGTACTTC
TRBJ2-7	.	TRBV29-1	.	CSVEGDKGAYEQYF	TGCAGCGTTGAAGGGGACAAGGGGGCCTACGAGCAGTACTTC
TRBJ2-1	.	TRBV6-1	.	CASGTKIDRRVYEQFF	TGTGCCAGCGGGACAAAGATAGACAGGAGGGTGTATGAGCAGTTCTTC
TRBJ2-7	TRBD2	TRBV14	.	CASSQGRRRGSDEQYF	TGTGCCAGCAGCCAAGGGAGGAGGCGGGGGAGTGACGAGCAGTACTTC
TRBJ1-6	.	TRBV15	.	CATSRVPQGPGSPLHF	TGTGCCACCAGCAGAGTGCCTCAGGGGCCCGGTTCACCCCTCCACTTT